This TCR beta chain was identified in a study of blood T cell repertoires in COVID-19. CDR1 is LGHNA, CDR2 YSLEER, per germline. The ends lost 3 bases at V and 9 bases at J; junction bases unmatched: 5. There are 15 residues in the CDR3. The protocol was immunoSEQ multiplex PCR, while the TCRdb copy is restricted to in-frame clones and leaves out a portion. The sample holds 100,000 to 120,000 clones, roughly four fifths seen once. The origin of this receptor is a woman aged 55-70 years with acute or convalescent COVID-19. The specimen was peripheral blood. This chain uses TRBV4-3 with TRBJ2-1; 13 bases map to TRBD2. The CDR3 DNA reads TGCGCCAGCAGCCACCCGGGACTAGCGGGATCTGAGCAGTTCTTC. Translating it yields CASSHPGLAGSEQFF.